This note documents a single TCR beta chain sequence. Categorization into cohorts depended on clinical history that participants reported. These data belong to a study of blood T cell repertoires in COVID-19. The overall study: Collection of acute and convalescent COVID-19 samples took place in the United States, Italy and Spain. Sources were T cells, B-cell-depleted T cells, or PBMCs; the material itself was cDNA or gDNA.

As handled by the study authors: Amplification of reference gene primers provided the estimated nucleated cell counts. Sequencing was performed with immunoSEQ multiplex PCR; in TCRdb, only in-frame clones are kept and a portion is missing. For V, J and clone size, that table is used; D and trimming come from the DNA. The sample shows under 250,000 clones, 70% to 90% of them seen only once. The CDR3 consists of 16 residues. The V end was cut by 6 bases, the J end by 7 bases, with 22 bases between. Germline lookup yields CDR1 SGHRS and CDR2 YFSETQ. Source material: PBMCs or T cells enriched from blood (not recorded which). The chain uses TRBV5-1 and TRBJ2-2, with TRBD1 as a possible D gene (6 bases). The sequence was collected from a woman aged 45-65 years with acute COVID-19. This chain's CDR3 is CASIPSAGALGGELFF. In nucleotides, the CDR3 is TGCGCCAGCATTCCCTCGGCAGGGGCGCTCGGCGGGGAGCTGTTTTTT.